A single sample gave rise to the 2 T cell receptor beta chains below, sequenced in a study of CXCR3-negative and CXCR3-positive naive CD8 T cells. UMI-labeled TRB cDNA libraries were prepared by 5' RACE. No DNA is given; TCRdb re-called the 5' RACE reads and lists each CDR3 protein once. The table for this sample gives fewer than 55,000 distinct CDR3 sequences. The sample taken for sequencing was naive CXCR3- CD8+ T cells from blood. This sample's subset: CD45RO-CCR7+CD27+CD95- naive CD8+ T cells lacking CXCR3 (TNR3-). The receptors derive from a human donor in good health. Some clones in this sample may be carry-over from other donors' samples.

This chain connects TRBV5-6 to TRBJ2-2; TCRdb lists TRBD2, though no DNA is available to test this call. CDR1 and CDR2 (germline): SGHDT, YYEEEE. The CDR3 has 17 amino acids. This CDR3 is CASSIGTSGWNTGELFF.

The chain joins TRBV7-9 to TRBJ2-7. CDR3 length equals 12 residues. Germline V lookup: CDR1 SEHNR, CDR2 FQNEAQ (reference sequence). CDR3 sequence: CASSTDSYEQYF. The full variable domain, completed using reference TRBV7-9 and TRBJ2-7, is DTGVSQNPRHKITKRGQNVTFRCDPISEHNRLYWYRQTLGQGPEFLTYFQNEAQLEKSRLLSDRFSAERPKGSFSTLEIQRTEQGDSAMYLCASSTDSYEQYFGPGTRLTVT.